The 13 T cell receptor beta chains listed next were all sequenced from one sample in a study of T-cell memory formation after mild COVID-19. One entry per CDR3 protein, called by TCRdb with MiXCR from the 5' RACE reads. The profile shows 150,000 to 200,000 distinct CDR3 sequences, 13% to 15% of them singletons. Sequences were obtained from PBMCs or a T cell subset sorted from them (not recorded which). Receptors were obtained from an adult woman who had mild COVID-19 (a few samples of this study predate the infection). Cell type and time point are not known.

This clonotype was seen a few times. The chain couples TRBV7-9 to TRBJ2-5; D call uncertain. Deletions cut 5 bases from V and 5 bases from J, with 18 bases between. Germline values: CDR1 SEHNR, CDR2 FQNEAQ (reference sequence). The CDR3 runs to 15 residues. The CDR3 region is CASSPHLVNHETQYF. CDR3 DNA: TGTGCCAGCAGCCCCCACTTGGTTAATCATGAGACCCAGTACTTC.

The chain uses TRBV20-1 and TRBJ1-4; no clear D. In germline, CDR1 is DFQATT, CDR2 SNEGSKA (reference sequence). V lost 3 bases and J 8 bases, leaving 13 bases between the germline ends. This CDR3 is built from 13 residues. CDR3 in amino acids: CSARTSSNEKLFF. DNA for the CDR3: TGCAGTGCTAGGACTTCTTCCAACGAAAAACTGTTTTTT.

V gene TRBV9 combines with J gene TRBJ2-5, with D possibly being TRBD2 (6 bases). Trimming took off 4 bases at V and 2 bases at J, with 12 bases between the two ends. In germline, CDR1 is SGDLS, CDR2 YYNGEE. The CDR3 consists of 14 residues. The CDR3 bases are TGTGCCAGCAGCACCGGGGACTGGCAAGAGACCCAGTACTTC. Its protein is CASSTGDWQETQYF.

The sample holds a few counts of this clonotype. The chain couples TRBV29-1 to TRBJ2-7; weak D call: TRBD1 (5 bases). Germline V gene sequence: CDR1 SQVTM, CDR2 ANQGSEA. Trimming stripped 7 bases from V and 4 bases from J, with 11 bases between. CDR3 length: 11 amino acids. The CDR3 DNA reads TGCAGCGGGACAATAGGATACGAGCAGTACTTC. As protein: CSGTIGYEQYF.

The rearrangement joins TRBV15 to TRBJ2-1, with D uncertain. CDR1 and CDR2 (germline): LNHNV, YYDKDF (reference sequence). Trimming took 1 base from V and 6 from J, leaving 7 bases between them. CDR3 size: 13 residues. The CDR3 here is CATSRGDGNEQFF. DNA of the CDR3: TGTGCCACCAGCAGAGGCGACGGCAATGAGCAGTTCTTC. The complete variable domain, with remaining parts taken from reference TRBV15 and TRBJ2-1, reads DAMVIQNPRYQVTQFGKPVTLSCSQTLNHNVMYWYQQKSSQAPKLLFHYYDKDFNNEADTPDNFQSRRPNTSFCFLDIRSPGLGDTAMYLCATSRGDGNEQFFGPGTRLTVL.

This clonotype occurred a few times. CDR3 protein: CASSTWTGETQYF. CDR3 bases: TGTGCCAGTAGTACTTGGACAGGGGAGACCCAGTACTTC. This chain joins TRBV19 and TRBJ2-5; 8 bases are a match to TRBD1. CDR1 and CDR2 from the germline V gene are LNHDA and SQIVND (reference sequence). The CDR3 runs 13 residues. The ends lost 4 bases at V and 5 bases at J; junction bases unmatched: 3.

The rearrangement uses TRBV12-3 or TRBV12-4 and TRBJ2-3; no reliable D call. V dropped 7 bases and J dropped 3 bases, with 17 bases sitting between them. The CDR3 runs 15 residues. The CDR3 region is CASNARAVGTDTQYF. CDR3 DNA: TGTGCCAGCAACGCTAGGGCAGTCGGGACAGATACGCAGTATTTT.

This chain links TRBV7-9 with TRBJ1-1; D uncertain. The CDR3 has 13 residues. V was cut by 7 bases and J by 6 bases, with 15 bases left in between. Germline V gene data show CDR1 as SEHNR and CDR2 as FQNEAQ (reference sequence). The CDR3 spells CASTDSRASEAFF. CDR3 nucleotides: TGTGCCAGCACCGACTCTAGGGCTTCTGAAGCTTTCTTT.

This clonotype was seen only a few times. This chain links TRBV25-1 with TRBJ2-2; D not certain. There are 15 residues in the CDR3. Trimming shortened V by 1 base and J by 3 bases, and 9 bases separated the two germline ends. CDR1 and CDR2 from the germline V gene are MGHDK and SYGVNS. CDR3 in DNA: TGTGCCAGCAGTGAATTCTCAGTTGACACCGGGGAGCTGTTTTTT. As protein: CASSEFSVDTGELFF. Full variable domain (missing parts from reference TRBV25-1 and TRBJ2-2): EADIYQTPRYLVIGTGKKITLECSQTMGHDKMYWYQQDPGMELHLIHYSYGVNSTEKGDLSSESTVSRIRTEHFPLTLESARPSHTSQYLCASSEFSVDTGELFFGEGSRLTVL.

The chain joins TRBV6-1 to TRBJ1-1, with no clear D. CDR1 MNHNS and CDR2 SASEGT come from the germline V gene. The length of the CDR3 is 12 residues. The ends were cut back, 5 bases at V and 5 bases at J, with 9 bases in the middle. CDR3 sequence (DNA): TGTGCCAGCAGTTTGCAGAGGACTGAAGCTTTCTTT. Its translation: CASSLQRTEAFF.

This clonotype was recorded a few times. CDR3: CASSYPSRGVSYEQYF. The CDR3 coding sequence is TGTGCCAGCAGTTACCCCTCCCGGGGAGTCTCCTACGAGCAGTACTTC. V gene TRBV6-2 or TRBV6-3 combines with J gene TRBJ2-7; TRBD2 is a possible D gene (5 bases). Germline CDR1 MNHEY, CDR2 SVGEGT. Trimming removed 2 bases at V and 0 bases at J, with 14 bases between. The CDR3 spans 16 residues.

This sequence joins TRBV5-4 and TRBJ2-7; D may match TRBD1 or TRBD2 (6 bases each). V was pared by 1 base and J by 2 bases, with 13 bases between. Germline loops: CDR1 SGHNT, CDR2 YYREEE (reference sequence). CDR3 length equals 15 residues. CDR3 coding DNA: TGTGCCAGCAGCTTGAGAGGGGGGCTTACCTACGAGCAGTACTTC. It specifies CASSLRGGLTYEQYF.

V usage is TRBV7-8 and J usage is TRBJ1-6; weak D call: TRBD1 (6 bases). Trimming cost V 3 bases and J 7 bases, with 13 bases left between them. Germline CDR1 SGHVS, CDR2 FQNEAQ. The CDR3 consists of 15 residues. CDR3 protein: CASSFGGDRNSPLHF. For the CDR3, the DNA is TGTGCCAGCAGCTTCGGGGGCGACAGGAATTCACCCCTCCACTTT. The whole variable domain, remainder taken from reference TRBV7-8 and TRBJ1-6, is GAGVSQSPRYKVAKRGQDVALRCDPISGHVSLFWYQQALGQGPEFLTYFQNEAQLDKSGLPSDRFFAERPEGSVSTLKIQRTQQEDSAVYLCASSFGGDRNSPLHFGNGTRLTVT.